The present T cell receptor beta chain was sequenced within a study of blood T cell repertoires in COVID-19. Study details: Whether acute or convalescent, the COVID-19 samples came from the United States, Italy and Spain.

CDR3 length: 16 residues. Unmatched junction bases numbered 11, after V lost 4 bases and J lost 4 bases. Per germline, CDR1 MGHRA and CDR2 YSYEKL. The protocol was immunoSEQ multiplex PCR, while the TCRdb copy is restricted to in-frame clones and leaves out a portion. The table includes about 270,000 clones, around 82% detected once. The sequencing sample was made of peripheral blood. The sequence derives from a man older than 75 with acute or convalescent COVID-19. The chain joins TRBV4-1 to TRBJ1-1, with 8 bases lining up with TRBD1. CDR3 DNA sequence: TGCGCCAGCAGCCTCTCCCCGGGACAGGATAGCACTGAAGCTTTCTTT. Amino acid sequence: CASSLSPGQDSTEAFF.